Following are 5 T cell receptor beta chains from one sample sequenced in a study of blood T cell repertoires in COVID-19. Produced via immunoSEQ multiplex PCR; TCRdb's table is partial and in-frame only. The sample consists of more than 25,000 clones, around 92% of them appearing once. Source material: peripheral blood. Source of these receptors: a human donor in a cohort sampled during active COVID-19.

This chain connects TRBV19 to TRBJ1-1; D is perhaps TRBD1 (6 bases). CDR3 size: 14 residues. Deletions cut 5 bases from V and 4 bases from J, with 14 bases between. Germline CDR1 reads LNHDA; CDR2 reads SQIVND (reference sequence). The CDR3 reads CASSLQGFFTEAFF. CDR3 DNA sequence: TGTGCCAGTAGTTTACAGGGCTTTTTCACTGAAGCTTTCTTT.

The chain joins TRBV14 to TRBJ2-5; D might be TRBD1 (7 bases). The CDR3 is 15 residues long. The V end was cut by 1 base, the J end by 2 bases, with 11 bases between. Germline V CDR1 and CDR2: SGHDN, FVKESK. This CDR3 reads CASSQGGTAQETQYF. CDR3 nucleotides: TGTGCCAGCAGCCAAGGCGGGACAGCACAAGAGACCCAGTACTTC.

Only one count was recorded for this clone. A read error may account for a junction end that differs from germline. This chain links TRBV28 with TRBJ1-5; 7 positions agree with TRBD1. The CDR3 sequence is 20 residues long. CDR1 and CDR2 from the germline V gene are MDHEN and SYDVKM. CDR3 region: CASTLRGGTANSYSNQPQHF. The CDR3 DNA is TGTGCCAGCACTTTACGGGGGGGGACAGCCAATTCCTATAGCAATCAGCCCCAGCATTTT. The whole variable domain, filled in from reference TRBV28 and TRBJ1-5, reads DVKVTQSSRYLVKRTGEKVFLECVQDMDHENMFWYRQDPGLGLRLIYFSYDVKMKEKGDIPEGYSVSREKKERFSLILESASTNQTSMYLCASTLRGGTANSYSNQPQHFGDGTRLSIL.

The chain uses TRBV11-2 and TRBJ2-3; TRBD2 agrees at 9 bases. The junction had 6 bases not matched to a gene; V was cut back by 5 bases and J by 6 bases. This CDR3 has 14 amino acids. In germline, CDR1 is SGHAT, CDR2 FQNNGV. The CDR3 is CASSQGLASDTQYF. For the CDR3, the DNA is TGTGCCAGCAGCCAGGGACTAGCATCCGATACGCAGTATTTT.

The chain recombines TRBV2 with TRBJ2-2; TRBD2 might be the D (5 bases). The CDR3 extends over 18 amino acids. The ends were cut back, 0 bases at V and 2 bases at J, with 16 bases in the middle. Germline V gene lookup returns CDR1 SNHLY and CDR2 FYNNEI. The CDR3 loop reads CASSEAQMRTGNTGELFF. CDR3 nucleotides: TGTGCCAGCAGTGAAGCGCAGATGAGGACTGGTAACACCGGGGAGCTGTTTTTT.